A selection of T cell receptor beta chains follows, all from one sample in a study of preoperative IRX-2 immunotherapy in early breast cancer. Repertoires were generated with immunoSEQ multiplex PCR, while TCRdb's copy carries only in-frame clones and drops some. Counted here are fewer than 70,000 clones, around 94% occurring once; the ten biggest clones make up roughly 1.5%. The biological material was taken from a patient treated with IRX-2 immunotherapy. The receptors originated from a human donor with breast cancer. Each CDR3 is given with its conserved first and last residue. D genes are given only for firm matches. Clone size is stated in some rows and not others, as once, few, many or a class when expanded.

cdr3_aa: CASSLGLFPVGGYTF; cdr3_nt: TGTGCCAGCAGCTTAGGACTTTTCCCAGTCGGTGGCTACACCTTC; clone_size: .; v_call: TRBV13; j_call: TRBJ1-2; d_call: .
cdr3_aa: CASRPGGNTDTQYF; cdr3_nt: TGTGCCAGCAGACCCGGGGGAAACACAGATACGCAGTATTTT; clone_size: .; v_call: TRBV7-8; j_call: TRBJ2-3; d_call: .
cdr3_aa: CASSPLGGNYGYTF; cdr3_nt: TGTGCCAGCAGCCCCCTGGGCGGTAACTATGGCTACACCTTC; clone_size: .; v_call: TRBV11-2; j_call: TRBJ1-2; d_call: .
cdr3_aa: CASSPTVPYYGYTF; cdr3_nt: TGTGCCAGCTCACCAACCGTGCCGTACTATGGCTACACCTTC; clone_size: few; v_call: TRBV18; j_call: TRBJ1-2; d_call: .
cdr3_aa: CASSSDSPGTGELFF; cdr3_nt: TGTGCCAGCAGCTCGGACAGCCCCGGAACCGGGGAGCTGTTTTTT; clone_size: once; v_call: TRBV7-2; j_call: TRBJ2-2; d_call: .
cdr3_aa: CASSLGLAGGRNEQFF; cdr3_nt: TGTGCCAGCAGTTTAGGGCTAGCGGGAGGGAGGAATGAGCAGTTCTTC; clone_size: .; v_call: TRBV28; j_call: TRBJ2-1; d_call: TRBD2
cdr3_aa: CASSVYGTATGELFF; cdr3_nt: TGTGCCAGCAGCGTTTACGGGACAGCCACCGGGGAGCTGTTTTTT; clone_size: .; v_call: TRBV6-6; j_call: TRBJ2-2; d_call: TRBD1
cdr3_aa: CASHGGQVYNEQFF; cdr3_nt: TGTGCCAGTCATGGGGGACAGGTCTACAATGAGCAGTTCTTC; clone_size: .; v_call: TRBV28; j_call: TRBJ2-1; d_call: TRBD1
cdr3_aa: CASSFRGDRYEQYF; cdr3_nt: TGTGCCAGCAGCTTCCGAGGGGACCGCTACGAGCAGTACTTC; clone_size: .; v_call: TRBV5-4; j_call: TRBJ2-7; d_call: .
cdr3_aa: CASSLRRGGSDYGYTF; cdr3_nt: TGCGCCAGCAGCCTCAGGAGGGGGGGGAGCGACTATGGCTACACCTTC; clone_size: .; v_call: TRBV4-3; j_call: TRBJ1-2; d_call: .
cdr3_aa: CASSGTAANQPQHF; cdr3_nt: TGTGCCAGCAGTGGAACAGCGGCAAATCAGCCCCAGCATTTT; clone_size: .; v_call: TRBV6-1; j_call: TRBJ1-5; d_call: .
cdr3_aa: CASSPGQGSHTEAFF; cdr3_nt: TGTGCCAGCTCACCGGGACAGGGGTCCCACACTGAAGCTTTCTTT; clone_size: .; v_call: TRBV18; j_call: TRBJ1-1; d_call: TRBD1
cdr3_aa: CASSRGGNEQFF; cdr3_nt: TGCGCCAGCAGCCGTGGCGGGAATGAGCAGTTCTTC; clone_size: once; v_call: TRBV4-1; j_call: TRBJ2-1; d_call: .
cdr3_aa: CASSMATSGGAGEQFF; cdr3_nt: TGTGCCAGTAGTATGGCAACTAGCGGGGGGGCAGGTGAGCAGTTCTTC; clone_size: .; v_call: TRBV19; j_call: TRBJ2-1; d_call: TRBD2
cdr3_aa: CASNPTGVYEQYF; cdr3_nt: TGTGCCAGCAACCCGACAGGGGTCTACGAGCAGTACTTC; clone_size: .; v_call: TRBV5-6; j_call: TRBJ2-7; d_call: TRBD1
cdr3_aa: CASSYRPGLLYF; cdr3_nt: TGTGCCAGCAGTTACCGTCCCGGACTGCTTTACTTC; clone_size: .; v_call: TRBV6-6; j_call: TRBJ2-4; d_call: .
cdr3_aa: CASSVLVLANTGELFF; cdr3_nt: TGTGCCAGCAGTGTCTTGGTGCTCGCGAACACCGGGGAGCTGTTTTTT; clone_size: .; v_call: TRBV2; j_call: TRBJ2-2; d_call: .
cdr3_aa: CASSRGTSGGTNYEQYF; cdr3_nt: TGCGCCAGCAGCCGCGGGACTAGCGGGGGGACAAACTACGAGCAGTACTTC; clone_size: .; v_call: TRBV4-3; j_call: TRBJ2-7; d_call: TRBD2
cdr3_aa: CASSFRREAGELFF; cdr3_nt: TGTGCCAGCAGTTTCAGGAGAGAGGCCGGGGAGCTGTTTTTT; clone_size: .; v_call: TRBV7-3; j_call: TRBJ2-2; d_call: .
cdr3_aa: CASSAMDRGYYGYTF; cdr3_nt: TGTGCCAGCAGCGCGATGGACAGGGGGTACTATGGCTACACCTTC; clone_size: .; v_call: TRBV9; j_call: TRBJ1-2; d_call: TRBD1
cdr3_aa: CASSPPGGEQYF; cdr3_nt: TGTGCCAGCAGCCCCCCCGGAGGGGAGCAGTACTTC; clone_size: .; v_call: TRBV7-3; j_call: TRBJ2-7; d_call: .
cdr3_aa: CASSYGLAGGSGEQFF; cdr3_nt: TGTGCCAGCAGTTACGGACTAGCGGGAGGCTCGGGTGAGCAGTTCTTC; clone_size: .; v_call: TRBV6-6; j_call: TRBJ2-1; d_call: TRBD2
cdr3_aa: CATSRDFSGAYGQYHEQYF; cdr3_nt: TGTGCCACCAGCAGAGATTTTAGCGGGGCCTACGGCCAGTACCACGAGCAGTACTTC; clone_size: .; v_call: TRBV15; j_call: TRBJ2-7; d_call: TRBD2
cdr3_aa: CASSIPGSGQPQHF; cdr3_nt: TGTGCCAGTAGTATTCCAGGGTCGGGACAGCCCCAGCATTTT; clone_size: .; v_call: TRBV19; j_call: TRBJ1-5; d_call: .
cdr3_aa: CASSDLSGEHIQYF; cdr3_nt: TGTGCCAGCAGTGATCTTAGCGGTGAACACATTCAGTACTTC; clone_size: .; v_call: TRBV6-1; j_call: TRBJ2-4; d_call: .
cdr3_aa: CASSLQGFGTQYF; cdr3_nt: TGTGCCAGCAGTCTACAGGGTTTTGGGACCCAGTACTTC; clone_size: .; v_call: TRBV27; j_call: TRBJ2-5; d_call: .
cdr3_aa: CASSVGLAGVEQYF; cdr3_nt: TGTGCCAGCAGCGTAGGACTAGCGGGAGTCGAGCAGTACTTC; clone_size: .; v_call: TRBV9; j_call: TRBJ2-7; d_call: TRBD2
cdr3_aa: CASSFWREETQYF; cdr3_nt: TGTGCCAGCTCCTTCTGGCGGGAAGAGACCCAGTACTTC; clone_size: .; v_call: TRBV18; j_call: TRBJ2-5; d_call: .
cdr3_aa: CASRLNQPQHF; cdr3_nt: TGTGCCAGCAGGTTAAATCAGCCCCAGCATTTT; clone_size: few; v_call: TRBV2; j_call: TRBJ1-5; d_call: .
cdr3_aa: CASMGTGNSPLHF; cdr3_nt: TGTGCCAGCATGGGGACAGGGAATTCACCCCTCCACTTT; clone_size: .; v_call: TRBV2; j_call: TRBJ1-6; d_call: TRBD1
cdr3_aa: CASSSPTGNYGYTF; cdr3_nt: TGTGCCAGCAGCTCCCCCACAGGGAACTATGGCTACACCTTC; clone_size: .; v_call: TRBV28; j_call: TRBJ1-2; d_call: .
cdr3_aa: CASSYVGTLRGDYGYTF; cdr3_nt: TGTGCCAGCAGTTACGTAGGGACTTTAAGGGGCGACTATGGCTACACCTTC; clone_size: .; v_call: TRBV27; j_call: TRBJ1-2; d_call: .
cdr3_aa: CAWSVRGGGYNEKLFF; cdr3_nt: TGTGCCTGGAGTGTGCGCGGCGGGGGTTATAATGAAAAACTGTTTTTT; clone_size: .; v_call: TRBV30; j_call: TRBJ1-4; d_call: .
cdr3_aa: CASSQRTDYEQYF; cdr3_nt: TGTGCCAGCAGCCAACGGACTGACTACGAGCAGTACTTC; clone_size: .; v_call: TRBV4-2; j_call: TRBJ2-7; d_call: .
cdr3_aa: CASNRYSNQPQHF; cdr3_nt: TGTGCCAGCAACAGGTATAGCAATCAGCCCCAGCATTTT; clone_size: .; v_call: TRBV2; j_call: TRBJ1-5; d_call: .
cdr3_aa: CASSLGQGVGELFF; cdr3_nt: TGCGCCAGCAGCTTGGGGCAGGGAGTCGGGGAGCTGTTTTTT; clone_size: once; v_call: TRBV5-1; j_call: TRBJ2-2; d_call: .
cdr3_aa: CASSLQGKETQYF; cdr3_nt: TGTGCCAGCAGCTTACAGGGGAAGGAGACCCAGTACTTC; clone_size: .; v_call: TRBV7-3; j_call: TRBJ2-5; d_call: .
cdr3_aa: CASTPAGETQYF; cdr3_nt: TGTGCCAGCACCCCTGCGGGAGAGACCCAGTACTTC; clone_size: .; v_call: TRBV6-6; j_call: TRBJ2-5; d_call: .
cdr3_aa: CASSSGTGASEQYF; cdr3_nt: TGCGCCAGCAGCTCCGGGACGGGGGCCTCCGAGCAGTACTTC; clone_size: once; v_call: TRBV5-1; j_call: TRBJ2-7; d_call: .
cdr3_aa: CASSSTGLPNYGYTF; cdr3_nt: TGTGCCAGCAGCTCCACAGGGCTGCCCAACTATGGCTACACCTTC; clone_size: .; v_call: TRBV7-9; j_call: TRBJ1-2; d_call: .